This entry features one T cell receptor (beta chain) sequence. This sample stems from a study of blood T cell repertoires in COVID-19. Looking at the study overall: Researchers got acute and convalescent COVID-19 samples from the United States, Italy and Spain. PBMCs, B-cell-depleted T cells, or T cells provided the cDNA or gDNA that made up the material.

CDR1 and CDR2 from the germline V gene are MNHEY and SVGAGI. Between the trimmed V and J ends, which lost 0 bases and 5 bases, there was a span of 16 bases. The CDR3 runs 16 residues. In the original workflow: Amplified reference gene primers provided the basis for estimating nucleated cell counts. Only in-frame clones appear in the TCRdb table, and some are missing; sequencing was by immunoSEQ multiplex PCR. The DNA was the basis for D and trimming; V, J and clone size are from that table. Among a few hundred thousand clones listed, roughly 88% were seen once. Seattle patients were enrolled during active infection and followed longitudinally.

Sequenced material: peripheral blood. The receptor was derived from a human donor with COVID-19, enrolled during active disease. The donor label of this sample is uncertain. The chain uses TRBV6-5 and TRBJ2-5; D perhaps matches TRBD1 (6 bases). The CDR3 nucleotides are TGTGCCAGCAGTTACTCCAGGGGAAGTCAGGGGGAGACCCAGTACTTC. It translates to CASSYSRGSQGETQYF.